One T cell receptor (beta chain) is described in this entry. This specimen comes from a study of cytomegalovirus exposure and HLA in healthy donors. Germline V lookup: CDR1 MNHEY, CDR2 SVGAGI. There are 14 residues in the CDR3. Trimming removed 4 bases from V and 2 bases from J, with 9 bases in between. The table came from immunoSEQ multiplex PCR; TCRdb's copy has only in-frame clones and leaves some out. The table includes over 150,000 clones, approximately 86% detected once. This clonotype was sampled from a man aged 18 to 29 in good health and CMV-seropositive. The gene calls are TRBV6-5 and TRBJ1-3; D is perhaps TRBD1 (6 bases). Material for sequencing was PBMCs. DNA of the CDR3: TGTGCCAGCAGTTTGGGGGGGCCTGGAAACACCATATATTTT. It translates to CASSLGGPGNTIYF.